The table lists the clone carrying this T cell receptor (beta chain) with a few counts. Its target is not known. This sample stems from a study of T cell responses to AZD1222 COVID-19 vaccine. Study-wide points: Recipients of AZD1222 seropositive at baseline numbered only 5 to 7. Donors were chiefly white British, with a greater number of females, and clonal diversity was perhaps underestimated. Targeting of unmutated variant regions was reportedly seen in nearly half of spike-specific TCRs.

From germline, CDR1 is SGDLS and CDR2 YYNGEE. The CDR3 loop spans 17 amino acids. The trim removed 0 bases at V and 0 bases at J, leaving 5 bases unmatched. Assay: immunoSEQ multiplex PCR; the TCRdb copy retains only in-frame clones and omits some. This table has around 140,000 clones, 90% appearing once. Source: peripheral blood, taken 28 days after the second AZD1222 dose. The rearrangement joins TRBV9 to TRBJ2-3, with 9 bases lining up with TRBD2. The sequence came from an adult who received the AZD1222 COVID-19 vaccine. The DNA of the CDR3 is TGTGCCAGCAGCGTAGCCCCGCTAGCGGGGAGCACAGATACGCAGTATTTT. Its protein is CASSVAPLAGSTDTQYF.